The text below deals with one T cell receptor (beta chain). This sample was included in a study of control samples from healthy donors and cancer patients. Using immunoSEQ multiplex PCR, the repertoire was profiled, and TCRdb retains in-frame clones only, with some absent. This repertoire shows about 180,000 clones, around 87% found once; its top ten account for 1.4%. V was shortened by 1 base and J by 2 bases, with 18 bases between the two germline ends. Germline CDR1 and CDR2: LNHDA and SQIVND (reference sequence). The CDR3 is made up of 17 amino acids. The chain uses TRBV19 and TRBJ2-7; D may be TRBD1 or TRBD2 (5 bases each). Material for sequencing was blood. The clonotype was recovered from a woman aged 45-60 years in good health. The CDR3 nucleotides are TGTGCCAGTAGTATAGGCTCAACAGGCTTCGGGACCTACGAGCAGTACTTC. Encoded protein: CASSIGSTGFGTYEQYF.